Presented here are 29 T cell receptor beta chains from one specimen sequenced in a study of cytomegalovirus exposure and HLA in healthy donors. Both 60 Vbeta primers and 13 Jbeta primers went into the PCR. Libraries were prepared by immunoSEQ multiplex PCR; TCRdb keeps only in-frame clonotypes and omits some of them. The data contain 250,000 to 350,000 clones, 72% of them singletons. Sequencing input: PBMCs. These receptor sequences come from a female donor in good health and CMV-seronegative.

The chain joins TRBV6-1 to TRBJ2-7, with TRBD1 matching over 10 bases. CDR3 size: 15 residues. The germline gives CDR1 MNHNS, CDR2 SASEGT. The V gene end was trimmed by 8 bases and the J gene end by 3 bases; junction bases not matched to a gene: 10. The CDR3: CASGLEGQGFYEQYF. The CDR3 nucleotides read TGTGCCAGCGGGTTGGAGGGACAGGGGTTCTACGAGCAGTACTTC.

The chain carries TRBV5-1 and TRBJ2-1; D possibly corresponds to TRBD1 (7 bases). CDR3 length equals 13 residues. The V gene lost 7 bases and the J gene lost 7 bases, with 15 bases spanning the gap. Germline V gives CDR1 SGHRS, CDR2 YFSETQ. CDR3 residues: CASGGTVLNEQFF. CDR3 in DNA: TGCGCCAGCGGAGGGACAGTCTTAAATGAGCAGTTCTTC.

CDR3 residues: CASSLASGSMNEQFF. CDR3 nucleotides: TGTGCCAGCAGCTTAGCTAGCGGGAGTATGAATGAGCAGTTCTTC. The chain recombines TRBV7-9 with TRBJ2-1; 9 nucleotides align to TRBD2. The length of the CDR3 is 15 residues. Germline V lookup: CDR1 SEHNR, CDR2 FQNEAQ (reference sequence). Losses at the gene ends were 0 bases for V and 7 bases for J; bases not matched to a gene: 4. Drawing the rest from reference TRBV7-9 and TRBJ2-1, the complete variable domain is DTGVSQNPRHKITKRGQNVTFRCDPISEHNRLYWYRQTLGQGPEFLTYFQNEAQLEKSRLLSDRFSAERPKGSFSTLEIQRTEQGDSAMYLCASSLASGSMNEQFFGPGTRLTVL.

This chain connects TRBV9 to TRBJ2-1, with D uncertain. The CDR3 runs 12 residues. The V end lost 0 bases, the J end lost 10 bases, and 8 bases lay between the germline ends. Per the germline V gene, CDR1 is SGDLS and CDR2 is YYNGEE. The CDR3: CASSVELGEQFF. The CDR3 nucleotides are TGTGCCAGCAGCGTAGAATTGGGCGAGCAGTTCTTC.

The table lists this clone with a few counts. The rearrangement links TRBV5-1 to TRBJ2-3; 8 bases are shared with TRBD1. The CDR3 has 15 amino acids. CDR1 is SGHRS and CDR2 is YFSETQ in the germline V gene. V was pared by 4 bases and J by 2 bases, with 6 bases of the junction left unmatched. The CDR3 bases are TGCGCCAGCAGCGCTGGACAGGGCGTCACAGATACGCAGTATTTT. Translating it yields CASSAGQGVTDTQYF.

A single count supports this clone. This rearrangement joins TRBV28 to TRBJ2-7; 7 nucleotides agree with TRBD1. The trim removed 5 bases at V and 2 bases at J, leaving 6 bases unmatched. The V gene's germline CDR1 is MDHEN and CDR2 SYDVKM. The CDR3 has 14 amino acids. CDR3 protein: CASSGDRKPYEQYF. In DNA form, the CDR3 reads TGTGCCAGCAGTGGGGACAGAAAACCCTACGAGCAGTACTTC.

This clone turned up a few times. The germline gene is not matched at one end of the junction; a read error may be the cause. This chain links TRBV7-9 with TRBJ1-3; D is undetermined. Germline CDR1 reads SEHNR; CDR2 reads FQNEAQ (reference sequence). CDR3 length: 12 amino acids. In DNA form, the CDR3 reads TGTTCCAGCAGCTTACCTATGAACACCATATATTTT. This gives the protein CSSSLPMNTIYF.

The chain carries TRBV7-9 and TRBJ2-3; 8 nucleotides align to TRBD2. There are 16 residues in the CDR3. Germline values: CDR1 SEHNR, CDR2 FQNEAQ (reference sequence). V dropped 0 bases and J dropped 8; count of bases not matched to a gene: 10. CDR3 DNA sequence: TGTGCCAGCAGCTTAGCCTCTAGCGGGCTTGAGGGTACGCAGTATTTT. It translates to CASSLASSGLEGTQYF.

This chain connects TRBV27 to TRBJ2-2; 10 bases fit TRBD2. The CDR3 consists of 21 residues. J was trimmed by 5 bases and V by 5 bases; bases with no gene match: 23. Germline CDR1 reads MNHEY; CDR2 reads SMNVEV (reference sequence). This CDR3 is CASSQLLAGHQGSLQTGELFF. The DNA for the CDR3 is TGTGCCAGCAGTCAGCTACTAGCGGGACATCAAGGATCACTCCAGACCGGGGAGCTGTTTTTT.

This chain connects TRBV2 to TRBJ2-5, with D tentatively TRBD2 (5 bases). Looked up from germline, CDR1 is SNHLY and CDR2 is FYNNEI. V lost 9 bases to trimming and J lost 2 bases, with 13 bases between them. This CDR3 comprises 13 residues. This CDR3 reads CASGGSRQETQYF. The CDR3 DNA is TGTGCCAGTGGAGGTAGTAGGCAAGAGACCCAGTACTTC.

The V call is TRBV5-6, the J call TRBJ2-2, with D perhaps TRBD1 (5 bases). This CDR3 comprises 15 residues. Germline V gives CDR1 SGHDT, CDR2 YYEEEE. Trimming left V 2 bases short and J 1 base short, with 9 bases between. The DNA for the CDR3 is TGTGCCAGCAGCTTAGGGGTCATGAACACCGGGGAGCTGTTTTTT. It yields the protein CASSLGVMNTGELFF.

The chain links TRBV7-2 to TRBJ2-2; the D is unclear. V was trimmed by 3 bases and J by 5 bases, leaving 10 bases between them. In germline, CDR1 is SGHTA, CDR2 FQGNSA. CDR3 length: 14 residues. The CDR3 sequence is CASSLAASTGELFF. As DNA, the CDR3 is TGTGCCAGCAGCTTGGCAGCGAGTACCGGGGAGCTGTTTTTT.

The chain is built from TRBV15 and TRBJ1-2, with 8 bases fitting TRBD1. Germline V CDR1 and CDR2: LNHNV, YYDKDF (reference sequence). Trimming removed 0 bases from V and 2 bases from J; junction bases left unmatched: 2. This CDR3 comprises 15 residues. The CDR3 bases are TGTGCCACCAGCAGAGACCGGACAGGGAACTATGGCTACACCTTC. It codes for CATSRDRTGNYGYTF.

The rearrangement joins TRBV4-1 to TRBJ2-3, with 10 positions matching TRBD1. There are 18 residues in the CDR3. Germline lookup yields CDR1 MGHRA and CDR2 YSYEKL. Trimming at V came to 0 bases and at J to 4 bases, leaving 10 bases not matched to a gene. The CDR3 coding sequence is TGCGCCAGCAGCCAAGATTGGTTAGGGACAGGGGTCCCAGATACGCAGTATTTT. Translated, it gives CASSQDWLGTGVPDTQYF.

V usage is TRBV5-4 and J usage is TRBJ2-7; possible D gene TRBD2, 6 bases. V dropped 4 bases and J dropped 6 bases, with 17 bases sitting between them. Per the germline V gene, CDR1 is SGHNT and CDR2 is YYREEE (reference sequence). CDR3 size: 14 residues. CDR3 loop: CASSRGGLGREQYF. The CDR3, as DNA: TGTGCCAGCAGCCGGGGAGGTCTGGGGCGCGAGCAGTACTTC.

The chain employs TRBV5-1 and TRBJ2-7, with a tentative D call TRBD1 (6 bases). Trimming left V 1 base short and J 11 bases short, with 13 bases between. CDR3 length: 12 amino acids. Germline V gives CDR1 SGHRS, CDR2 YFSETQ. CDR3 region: CASSLTGPGEYF. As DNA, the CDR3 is TGCGCCAGCAGCTTGACAGGACCAGGGGAGTACTTC.

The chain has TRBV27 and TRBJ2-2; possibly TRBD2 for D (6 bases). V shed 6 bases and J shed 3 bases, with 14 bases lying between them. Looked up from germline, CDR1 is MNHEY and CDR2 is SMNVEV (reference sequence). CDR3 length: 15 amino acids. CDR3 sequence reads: CASSTQRGDTGELFF. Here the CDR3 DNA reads TGTGCCAGCAGCACCCAGCGCGGGGACACCGGGGAGCTGTTTTTT.

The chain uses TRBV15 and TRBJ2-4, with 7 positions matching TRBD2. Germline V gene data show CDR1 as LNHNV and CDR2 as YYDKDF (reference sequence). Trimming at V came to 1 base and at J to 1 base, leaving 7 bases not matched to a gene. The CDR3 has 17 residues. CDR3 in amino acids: CATSRGGDYQAKNIQYF. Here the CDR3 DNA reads TGTGCCACCAGCAGAGGCGGGGACTACCAGGCCAAAAACATTCAGTACTTC. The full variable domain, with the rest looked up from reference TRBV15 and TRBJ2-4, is DAMVIQNPRYQVTQFGKPVTLSCSQTLNHNVMYWYQQKSSQAPKLLFHYYDKDFNNEADTPDNFQSRRPNTSFCFLDIRSPGLGDTAMYLCATSRGGDYQAKNIQYFGAGTRLSVL.

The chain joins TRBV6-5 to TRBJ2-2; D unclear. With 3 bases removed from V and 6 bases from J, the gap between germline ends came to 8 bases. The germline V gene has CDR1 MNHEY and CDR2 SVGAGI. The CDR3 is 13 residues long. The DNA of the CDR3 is TGTGCCAGCAGTTATTACGGGTCCGGGGAGCTGTTTTTT. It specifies CASSYYGSGELFF.

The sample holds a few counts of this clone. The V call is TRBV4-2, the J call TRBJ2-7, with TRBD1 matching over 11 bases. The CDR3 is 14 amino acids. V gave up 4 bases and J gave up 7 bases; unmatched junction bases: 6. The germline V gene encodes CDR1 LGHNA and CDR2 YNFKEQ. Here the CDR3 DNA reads TGTGCCAGCAGCCTGGGGACAGGGGGTAAAGAGCAGTACTTC. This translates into CASSLGTGGKEQYF.

CDR3 residues: CASFPDSRGGNTIYF. CDR3 nucleotides: TGTGCCAGCTTTCCGGACTCCAGGGGGGGAAACACCATATATTTT. This sequence joins TRBV28 and TRBJ1-3; 7 bases fit TRBD1. Trimming removed 8 bases from V and 4 bases from J; junction bases left unmatched: 11. Per germline, CDR1 MDHEN and CDR2 SYDVKM. The CDR3 is 15 amino acids.

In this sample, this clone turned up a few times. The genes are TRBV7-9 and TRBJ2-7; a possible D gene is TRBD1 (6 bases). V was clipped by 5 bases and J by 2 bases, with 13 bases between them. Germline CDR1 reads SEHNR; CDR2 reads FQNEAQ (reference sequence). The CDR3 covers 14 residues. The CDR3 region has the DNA TGTGCCAGCAGCCCAGGGACACCTGCCTACGAGCAGTACTTC. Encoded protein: CASSPGTPAYEQYF. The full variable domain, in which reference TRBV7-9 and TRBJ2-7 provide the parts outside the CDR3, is DTGVSQNPRHKITKRGQNVTFRCDPISEHNRLYWYRQTLGQGPEFLTYFQNEAQLEKSRLLSDRFSAERPKGSFSTLEIQRTEQGDSAMYLCASSPGTPAYEQYFGPGTRLTVT.

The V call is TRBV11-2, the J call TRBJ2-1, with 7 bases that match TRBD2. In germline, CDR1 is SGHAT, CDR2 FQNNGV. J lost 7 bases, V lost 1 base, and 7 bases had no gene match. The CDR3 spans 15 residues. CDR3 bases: TGTGCCAGCAGCTTAGTGTCCGGGACTATTAATGAGCAGTTCTTC. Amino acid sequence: CASSLVSGTINEQFF.

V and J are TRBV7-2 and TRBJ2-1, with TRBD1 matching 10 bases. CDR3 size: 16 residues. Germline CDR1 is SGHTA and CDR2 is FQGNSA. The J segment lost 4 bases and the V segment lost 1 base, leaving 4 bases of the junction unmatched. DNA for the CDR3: TGTGCCAGCAGCTTAGGACAGGGGGCGGGATACAATGAGCAGTTCTTC. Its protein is CASSLGQGAGYNEQFF.

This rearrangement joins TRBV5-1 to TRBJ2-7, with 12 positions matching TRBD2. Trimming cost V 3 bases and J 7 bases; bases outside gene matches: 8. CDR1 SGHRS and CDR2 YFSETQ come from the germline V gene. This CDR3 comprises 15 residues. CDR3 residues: CASSSPGLAGREQYF. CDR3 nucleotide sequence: TGCGCCAGCAGCTCGCCGGGACTAGCGGGCCGGGAGCAGTACTTC.

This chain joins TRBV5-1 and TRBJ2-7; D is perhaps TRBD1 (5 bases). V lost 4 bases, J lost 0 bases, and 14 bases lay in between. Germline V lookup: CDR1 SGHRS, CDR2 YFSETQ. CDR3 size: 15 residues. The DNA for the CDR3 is TGCGCCAGCAGCCTGGTCGCAGACAGCTCCTACGAGCAGTACTTC. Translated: CASSLVADSSYEQYF. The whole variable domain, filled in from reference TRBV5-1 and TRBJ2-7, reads KAGVTQTPRYLIKTRGQQVTLSCSPISGHRSVSWYQQTPGQGLQFLFEYFSETQRNKGNFPGRFSGRQFSNSRSEMNVSTLELGDSALYLCASSLVADSSYEQYFGPGTRLTVT.

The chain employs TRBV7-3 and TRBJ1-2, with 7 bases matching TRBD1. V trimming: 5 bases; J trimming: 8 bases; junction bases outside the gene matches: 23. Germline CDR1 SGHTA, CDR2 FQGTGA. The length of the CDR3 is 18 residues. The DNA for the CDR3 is TGTGCCAGCAGCCCGGGGACAGTACCGTTCCGCGGGACGGGGGGCTACACCTTC. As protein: CASSPGTVPFRGTGGYTF. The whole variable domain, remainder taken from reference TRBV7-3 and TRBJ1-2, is GAGVSQTPSNKVTEKGKYVELRCDPISGHTALYWYRQSLGQGPEFLIYFQGTGAADDSGLPNDRFFAVRPEGSVSTLKIQRTERGDSAVYLCASSPGTVPFRGTGGYTFGSGTRLTVV.

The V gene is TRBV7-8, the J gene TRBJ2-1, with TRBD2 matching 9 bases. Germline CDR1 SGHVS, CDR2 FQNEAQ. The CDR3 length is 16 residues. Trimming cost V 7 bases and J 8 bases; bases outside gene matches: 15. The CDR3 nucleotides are TGTGCCAGCACCGGAGGGGCGGGAGGGCCTCTTGATGAGCAGTTCTTC. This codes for CASTGGAGGPLDEQFF. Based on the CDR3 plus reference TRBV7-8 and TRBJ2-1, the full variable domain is GAGVSQSPRYKVAKRGQDVALRCDPISGHVSLFWYQQALGQGPEFLTYFQNEAQLDKSGLPSDRFFAERPEGSVSTLKIQRTQQEDSAVYLCASTGGAGGPLDEQFFGPGTRLTVL.

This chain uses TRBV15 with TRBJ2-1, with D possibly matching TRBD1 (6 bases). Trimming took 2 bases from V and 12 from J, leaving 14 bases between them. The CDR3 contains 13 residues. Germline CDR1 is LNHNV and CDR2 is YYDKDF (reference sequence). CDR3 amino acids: CATSRHREVGQFF. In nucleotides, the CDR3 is TGTGCCACCAGCAGACACAGGGAAGTCGGGCAGTTCTTC.